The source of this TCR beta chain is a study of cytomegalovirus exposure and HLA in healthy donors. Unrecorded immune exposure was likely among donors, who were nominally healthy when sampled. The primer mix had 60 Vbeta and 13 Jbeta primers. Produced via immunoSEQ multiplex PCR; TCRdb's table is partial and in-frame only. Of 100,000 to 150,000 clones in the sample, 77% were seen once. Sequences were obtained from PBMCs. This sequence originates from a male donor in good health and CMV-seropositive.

The CDR3: CANYPWEQRTSRGPYF. The CDR3 DNA sequence: TGTGCCAACTACCCCTGGGAACAGAGGACATCCCGAGGCCCGTACTTC. The chain joins TRBV2 to TRBJ2-7; D may be TRBD1 (5 bases). Trimming took 10 bases from V and 12 from J, leaving 34 bases between them. The V gene's germline CDR1 is SNHLY and CDR2 FYNNEI. There are 16 residues in the CDR3. Drawing the rest from reference TRBV2 and TRBJ2-7, the complete variable domain is EPEVTQTPSHQVTQMGQEVILRCVPISNHLYFYWYRQILGQKVEFLVSFYNNEISEKSEIFDDQFSVERPDGSNFTLKIRSTKLEDSAMYFCANYPWEQRTSRGPYFGPGTRLTVT.